Described below is a single T cell receptor beta chain sequence and its context. The antigen is unknown. V shed 0 bases, J shed 2 bases, and the junction held 12 bases outside the gene matches. The length of the CDR3 is 19 residues. The V gene's germline CDR1 is LGHNT and CDR2 FRNRAP. These data belong to a study of OX40 agonist ivuxolimab in advanced cancers. Assay: immunoSEQ multiplex PCR; the TCRdb copy retains only in-frame clones and omits some. The sample contains 11,000 or so clones, around 84% of which appear only once. Study-wide results and caveats: Expanded peripheral T-cell antigen specificity went undetermined. Clonal expansion by week 6 occurred in CD4+ and CD8+ blood T cells (at 0.1 to 3.0 mg/kg).

The sequence was obtained from an adult with an advanced solid tumor such as melanoma, head and neck, liver or kidney cancer. This chain joins TRBV12-5 and TRBJ2-5, with TRBD2 identical over 10 bases. This specimen was CD4+ or CD8+ T cells sorted from blood, taken in a trial of the OX40 agonist ivuxolimab. The CDR3 DNA follows: TGTGCTAGTGGTTTGGTATACCCTAGCGGGGGCTTGTTTCAAGAGACCCAGTACTTC. Its translation: CASGLVYPSGGLFQETQYF.